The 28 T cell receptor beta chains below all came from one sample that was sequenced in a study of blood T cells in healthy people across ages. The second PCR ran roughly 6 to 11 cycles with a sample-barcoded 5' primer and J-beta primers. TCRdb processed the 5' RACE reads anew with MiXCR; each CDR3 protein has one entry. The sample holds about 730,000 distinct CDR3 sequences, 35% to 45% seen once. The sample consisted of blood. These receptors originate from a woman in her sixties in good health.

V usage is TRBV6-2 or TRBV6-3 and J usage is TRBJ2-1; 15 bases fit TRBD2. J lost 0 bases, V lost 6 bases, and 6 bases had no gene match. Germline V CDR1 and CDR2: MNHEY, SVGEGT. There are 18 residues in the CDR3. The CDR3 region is CASSGLAGGPGSYNEQFF. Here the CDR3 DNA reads TGTGCCAGCAGCGGACTAGCGGGAGGGCCTGGCTCCTACAATGAGCAGTTCTTC.

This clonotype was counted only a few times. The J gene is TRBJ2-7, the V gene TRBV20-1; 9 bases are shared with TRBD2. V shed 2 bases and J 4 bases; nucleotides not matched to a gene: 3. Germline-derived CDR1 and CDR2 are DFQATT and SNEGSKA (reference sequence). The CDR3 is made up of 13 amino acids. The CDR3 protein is CSARRTSEYEQYF. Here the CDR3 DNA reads TGCAGTGCTAGACGGACTAGCGAATACGAGCAGTACTTC.

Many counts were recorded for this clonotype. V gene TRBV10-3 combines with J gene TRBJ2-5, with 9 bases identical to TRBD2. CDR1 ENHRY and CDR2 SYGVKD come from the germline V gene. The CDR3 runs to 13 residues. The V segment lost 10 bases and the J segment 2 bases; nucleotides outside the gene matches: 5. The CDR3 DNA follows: TGTGCCACCGAGCGGGGGGCTCAAGAGACCCAGTACTTC. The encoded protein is CATERGAQETQYF.

This chain's CDR3 is CASSSGLAGVMGYEQYF. The CDR3 DNA sequence: TGTGCCAGCAGCTCGGGACTAGCGGGAGTAATGGGCTACGAGCAGTACTTC. The rearrangement links TRBV7-2 to TRBJ2-7; 14 nucleotides align to TRBD2. Germline-derived CDR1 and CDR2 are SGHTA and FQGNSA. J was trimmed by 3 bases and V by 4 bases; bases with no gene match: 8. This CDR3 is 17 amino acids long.

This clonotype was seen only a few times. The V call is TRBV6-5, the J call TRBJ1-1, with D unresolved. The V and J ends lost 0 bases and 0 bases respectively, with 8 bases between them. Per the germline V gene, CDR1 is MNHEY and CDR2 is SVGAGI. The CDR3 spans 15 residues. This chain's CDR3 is CASSYSDQVNTEAFF. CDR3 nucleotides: TGTGCCAGCAGTTACTCTGATCAGGTGAACACTGAAGCTTTCTTT.

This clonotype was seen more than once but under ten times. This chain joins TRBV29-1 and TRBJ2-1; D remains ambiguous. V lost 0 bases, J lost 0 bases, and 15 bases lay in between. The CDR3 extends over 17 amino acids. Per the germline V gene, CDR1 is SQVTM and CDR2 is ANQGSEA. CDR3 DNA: TGCAGCGTTGAAGATCTTGGTCGGATCAGCTCCTACAATGAGCAGTTCTTC. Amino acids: CSVEDLGRISSYNEQFF.

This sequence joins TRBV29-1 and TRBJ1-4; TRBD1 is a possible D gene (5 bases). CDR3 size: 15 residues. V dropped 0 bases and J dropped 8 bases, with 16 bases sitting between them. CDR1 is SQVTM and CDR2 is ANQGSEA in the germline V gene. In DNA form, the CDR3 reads TGCAGCGTTGAAGAAGGTGGGAGGCGGGACGAAAAACTGTTTTTT. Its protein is CSVEEGGRRDEKLFF. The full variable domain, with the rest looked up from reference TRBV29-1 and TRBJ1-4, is SAVISQKPSRDICQRGTSLTIQCQVDSQVTMMFWYRQQPGQSLTLIATANQGSEATYESGFVIDKFPISRPNLTFSTLTVSNMSPEDSSIYLCSVEEGGRRDEKLFFGSGTQLSVL.

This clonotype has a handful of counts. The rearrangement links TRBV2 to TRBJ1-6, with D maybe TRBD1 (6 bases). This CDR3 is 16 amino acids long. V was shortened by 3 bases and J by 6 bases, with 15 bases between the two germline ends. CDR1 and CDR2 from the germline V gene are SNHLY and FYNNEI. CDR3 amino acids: CASSETARGGNSPLHF. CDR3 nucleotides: TGTGCCAGCAGTGAGACAGCCAGAGGGGGTAATTCACCCCTCCACTTT.

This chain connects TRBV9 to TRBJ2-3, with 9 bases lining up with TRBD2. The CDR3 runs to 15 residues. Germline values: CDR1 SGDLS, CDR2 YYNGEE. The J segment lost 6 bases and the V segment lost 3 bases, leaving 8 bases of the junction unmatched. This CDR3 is CASSGSSGVADTQYF. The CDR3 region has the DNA TGTGCCAGCAGCGGATCTAGCGGGGTGGCGGATACGCAGTATTTT.

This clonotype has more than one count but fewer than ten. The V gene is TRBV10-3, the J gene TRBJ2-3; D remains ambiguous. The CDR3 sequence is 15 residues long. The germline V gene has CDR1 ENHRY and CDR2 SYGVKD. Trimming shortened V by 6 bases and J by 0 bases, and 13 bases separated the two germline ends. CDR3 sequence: CAISTTLASTDTQYF. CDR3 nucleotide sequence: TGTGCCATCAGCACTACACTTGCTAGCACAGATACGCAGTATTTT.

The CDR3 reads CASSEGLNYGYTF. The CDR3 DNA is TGCGCCAGCAGTGAAGGTTTGAACTATGGCTACACCTTC. The chain joins TRBV10-1 to TRBJ1-2, with D hard to call. CDR1 and CDR2 from the germline V gene are WNHNN and SYGVQD (reference sequence). The CDR3 totals 13 residues. V lost 3 bases to trimming and J lost 2 bases, with 7 bases between them.

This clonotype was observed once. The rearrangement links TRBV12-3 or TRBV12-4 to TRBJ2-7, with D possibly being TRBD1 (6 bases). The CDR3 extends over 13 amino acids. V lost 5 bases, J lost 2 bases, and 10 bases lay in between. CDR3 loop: CASSREGAYEQYF. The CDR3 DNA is TGTGCCAGCAGTAGAGAGGGGGCCTACGAGCAGTACTTC.

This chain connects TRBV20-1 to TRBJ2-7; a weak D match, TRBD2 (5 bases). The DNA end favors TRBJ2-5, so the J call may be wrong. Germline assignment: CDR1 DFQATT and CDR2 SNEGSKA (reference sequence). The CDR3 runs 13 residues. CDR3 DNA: TGCAGTGCTAGAGGGTCGGGAAAAGAGACCCAGTACTTC. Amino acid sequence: CSARGSGKETQYF.

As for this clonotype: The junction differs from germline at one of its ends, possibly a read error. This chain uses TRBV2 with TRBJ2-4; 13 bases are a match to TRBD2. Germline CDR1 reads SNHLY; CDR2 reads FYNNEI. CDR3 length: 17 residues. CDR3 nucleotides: TGTGCCGGCAGTTCCCCGACTAGCGGGGGGGCCAAAAACATTCAGTACTTC. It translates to CAGSSPTSGGAKNIQYF.

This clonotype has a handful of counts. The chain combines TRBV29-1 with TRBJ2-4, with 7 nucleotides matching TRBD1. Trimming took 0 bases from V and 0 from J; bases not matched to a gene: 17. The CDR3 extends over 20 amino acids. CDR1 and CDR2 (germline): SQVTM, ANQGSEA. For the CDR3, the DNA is TGCAGCGTTGAAGAGTCCAGGACAGGTGACCGATTCCAAGCCAAAAACATTCAGTACTTC. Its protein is CSVEESRTGDRFQAKNIQYF.

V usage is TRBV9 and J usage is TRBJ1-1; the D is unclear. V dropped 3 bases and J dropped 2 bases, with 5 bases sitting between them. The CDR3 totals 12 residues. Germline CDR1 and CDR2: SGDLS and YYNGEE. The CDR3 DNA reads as TGTGCCAGCAGCGCCACTAACACTGAAGCTTTCTTT. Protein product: CASSATNTEAFF.

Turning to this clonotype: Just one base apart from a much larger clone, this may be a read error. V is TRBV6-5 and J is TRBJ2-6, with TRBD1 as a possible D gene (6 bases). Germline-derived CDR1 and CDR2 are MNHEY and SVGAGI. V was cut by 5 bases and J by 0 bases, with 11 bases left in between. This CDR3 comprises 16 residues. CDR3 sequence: CASSPTGTSGANVLTF. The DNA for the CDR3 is TGTGCCAGCAGTCCTACAGGGACCTCTGGGGCCAACGTCCTGACTTTC.

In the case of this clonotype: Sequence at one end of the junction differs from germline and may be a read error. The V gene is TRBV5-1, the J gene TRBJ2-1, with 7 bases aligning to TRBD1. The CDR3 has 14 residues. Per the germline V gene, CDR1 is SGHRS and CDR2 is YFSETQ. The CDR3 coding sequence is TGCGCCAGCAGCTTGTCGGCAGGGGGTGGTGAGCGGTTCTTC. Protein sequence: CASSLSAGGGERFF.

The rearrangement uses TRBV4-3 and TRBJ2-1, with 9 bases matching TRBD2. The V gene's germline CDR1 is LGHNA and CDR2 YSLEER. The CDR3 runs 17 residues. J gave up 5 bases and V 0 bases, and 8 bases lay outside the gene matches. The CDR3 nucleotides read TGCGCCAGCAGCCAAGATCCAGCGGGAGGACGCGACAATGAGCAGTTCTTC. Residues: CASSQDPAGGRDNEQFF.

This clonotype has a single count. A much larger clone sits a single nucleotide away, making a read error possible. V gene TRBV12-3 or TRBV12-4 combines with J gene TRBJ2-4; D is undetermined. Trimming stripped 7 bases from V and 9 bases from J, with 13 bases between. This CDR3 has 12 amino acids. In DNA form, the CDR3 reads TGTGCCAGCATTTCAAACGCTGGCATTCAGTACTTC. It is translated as CASISNAGIQYF.

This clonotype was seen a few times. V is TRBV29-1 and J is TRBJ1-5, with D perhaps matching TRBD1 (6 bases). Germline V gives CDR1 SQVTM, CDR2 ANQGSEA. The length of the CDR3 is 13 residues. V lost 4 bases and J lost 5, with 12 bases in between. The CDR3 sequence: CSVGGTKDQPQHF. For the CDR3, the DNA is TGCAGCGTTGGGGGGACAAAGGATCAGCCCCAGCATTTT.

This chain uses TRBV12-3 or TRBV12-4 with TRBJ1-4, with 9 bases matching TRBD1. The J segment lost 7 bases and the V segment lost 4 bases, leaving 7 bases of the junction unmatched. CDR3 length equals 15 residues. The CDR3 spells CASSSYRGPGEKLFF. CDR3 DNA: TGTGCCAGCAGTTCGTACAGGGGGCCGGGTGAAAAACTGTTTTTT.

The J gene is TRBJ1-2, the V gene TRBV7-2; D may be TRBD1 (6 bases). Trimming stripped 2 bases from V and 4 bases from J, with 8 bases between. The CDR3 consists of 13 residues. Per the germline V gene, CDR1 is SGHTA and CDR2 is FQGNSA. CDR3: CASSLLGGYGYTF. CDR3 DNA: TGTGCCAGCAGCTTATTAGGGGGCTATGGCTACACCTTC.

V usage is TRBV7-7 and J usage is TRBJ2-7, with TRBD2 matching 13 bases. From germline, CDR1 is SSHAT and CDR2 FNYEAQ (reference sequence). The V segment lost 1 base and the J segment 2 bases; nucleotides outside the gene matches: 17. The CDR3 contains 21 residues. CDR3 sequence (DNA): TGTGCCAGCAGCTTAGAGGGGCTTGGAGTGACTAGCGGGGGGACCCCCTACGAGCAGTACTTC. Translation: CASSLEGLGVTSGGTPYEQYF.

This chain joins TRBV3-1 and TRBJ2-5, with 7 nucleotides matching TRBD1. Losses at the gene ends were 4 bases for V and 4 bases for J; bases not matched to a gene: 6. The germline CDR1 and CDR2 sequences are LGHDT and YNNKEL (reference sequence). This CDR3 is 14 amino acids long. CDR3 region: CASSPRTGVETQYF. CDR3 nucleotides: TGTGCCAGCAGCCCCCGTACAGGGGTAGAGACCCAGTACTTC.

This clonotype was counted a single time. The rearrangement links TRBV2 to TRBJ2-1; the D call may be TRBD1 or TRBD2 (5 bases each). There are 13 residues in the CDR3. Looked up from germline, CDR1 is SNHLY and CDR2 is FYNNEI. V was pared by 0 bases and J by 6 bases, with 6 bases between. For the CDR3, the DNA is TGTGCCAGCAGTGAAGCGAGGGGCAATGAGCAGTTCTTC. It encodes CASSEARGNEQFF.

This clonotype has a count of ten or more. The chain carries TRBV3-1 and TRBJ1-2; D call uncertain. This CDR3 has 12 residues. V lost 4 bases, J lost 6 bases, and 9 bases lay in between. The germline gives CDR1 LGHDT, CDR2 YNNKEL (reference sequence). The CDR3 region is CASSPRGDGYTF. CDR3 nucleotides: TGTGCCAGCAGCCCCCGCGGAGATGGCTACACCTTC.

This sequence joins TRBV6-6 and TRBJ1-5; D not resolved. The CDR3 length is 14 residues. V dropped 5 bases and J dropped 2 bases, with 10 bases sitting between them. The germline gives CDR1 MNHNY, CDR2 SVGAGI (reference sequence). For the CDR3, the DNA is TGTGCCAGCAGTGAGAGGGTTGGCAATCAGCCCCAGCATTTT. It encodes CASSERVGNQPQHF.